One T cell receptor (beta chain) is described in this entry. Its antigen has not been determined. Base qualities were left out, and no much larger clone turns up one base away. This specimen comes from a study of blood T cell repertoires in COVID-19 (dated by TCRdb to 2020 to 2021). Study-wide context: Collaborator samples came from the United States, Italy and Spain and covered acute and convalescent phases of COVID-19. Where available, HLA class I and class II types were obtained from metadata supplied by the sample provider rather than from assay-based typing. The repertoires were released in a freely available public database meant as a resource for research on the immune response to SARS-CoV-2. Subjects who had been exposed to COVID-19, were actively infected with it, or had recovered from it provided the deeply sampled blood TCRbeta repertoires that made up the dataset. Samples came from the ongoing ImmuneRACE study (first 160 participants) plus 1,254 subjects from 6 global collaborators. Sample metadata almost always included a de-identified subject ID, COVID-19 status, age in years and sex. The material from the prospective study consisted of cDNA or gDNA derived from T cells, B-cell-depleted T cells, or PBMCs.

The CDR3 sequence holds 15 residues, the cysteine and phenylalanine included. The DNA shown is the 45-base CDR3, in frame from base 1. Between the V and J ends, shortened by 7 bases and 4 bases respectively, the junction contains 19 bases. Looking up the germline V gene (reference sequence) yields CDR1 MNHNY and CDR2 SVGAGI. The collaborating institutions used their own protocols to collect whole blood in K2EDTA tubes. For TCRbeta analysis, collaborators shipped samples as frozen whole blood, isolated PBMCs, or DNA extracted from either of those sample types. General study outcomes and caveats: The quantity of clinical and demographic metadata differed by source and by participant and was supplied without curation.

TCRbeta CDR3 regions were amplified from genomic DNA using the immunoSEQ Assay, a bias-controlled multiplex PCR. On the authors' methods: The number of nucleated cells in each sample was estimated from the amplification of reference gene primers within the assay. To quantify the absolute abundance of each unique TCRbeta CDR3 rearrangement, sequence reads were collapsed and filtered. For each sample, productive Simpson clonality was calculated as the square root of Simpson's diversity index across productive rearrangements. In TCRdb, the immuneACCESS table is reduced to in-frame sequences with V and J assigned. These tables do not hold every clone; where another copy was compared, an unresolved V gene accounts for under half, and the others remain unexplained. That table supplies the V and J calls and clone size; D and trimming were determined from the DNA. The sample table shows approximately 86,000 clones, and roughly 80% are seen once. About 3.4% of the sample goes to the ten largest clones.

The sequenced material came from peripheral blood. The clonotype was recovered from a man in his fifties with acute or convalescent COVID-19. This receptor chain uses TRBV6-6 and TRBJ1-2; the D segment could be TRBD1, given 5 matching bases. The CDR3 amino acid sequence is: CASTSGTGTSYGYTF. The bases are TGTGCCAGCACCTCTGGGACCGGGACTTCCTATGGCTACACCTTC.